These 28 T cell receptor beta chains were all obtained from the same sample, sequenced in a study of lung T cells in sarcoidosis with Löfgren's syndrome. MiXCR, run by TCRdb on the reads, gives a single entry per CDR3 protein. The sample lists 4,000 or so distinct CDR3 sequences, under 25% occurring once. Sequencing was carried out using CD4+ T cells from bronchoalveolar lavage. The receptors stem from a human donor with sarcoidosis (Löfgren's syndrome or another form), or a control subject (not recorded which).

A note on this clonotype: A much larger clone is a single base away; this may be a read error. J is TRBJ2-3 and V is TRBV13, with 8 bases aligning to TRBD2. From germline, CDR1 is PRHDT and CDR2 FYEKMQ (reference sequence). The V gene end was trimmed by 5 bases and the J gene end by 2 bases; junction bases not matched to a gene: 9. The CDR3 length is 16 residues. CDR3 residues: CASSQRISGITDTQYF. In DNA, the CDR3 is TGTGCCAGCAGCCAAAGGATTAGCGGGATCACAGATACGCAGTATTTT.

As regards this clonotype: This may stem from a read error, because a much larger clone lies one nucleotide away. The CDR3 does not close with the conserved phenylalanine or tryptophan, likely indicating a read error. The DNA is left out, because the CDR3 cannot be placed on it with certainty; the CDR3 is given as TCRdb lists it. Here the CDR3 reads CASSLGGGSPPHL. The chain links TRBV7-6 to TRBJ1-6. Both ends counted, the CDR3 spans 13 residues. Germline CDR1 SGHVS, CDR2 FNYEAQ.

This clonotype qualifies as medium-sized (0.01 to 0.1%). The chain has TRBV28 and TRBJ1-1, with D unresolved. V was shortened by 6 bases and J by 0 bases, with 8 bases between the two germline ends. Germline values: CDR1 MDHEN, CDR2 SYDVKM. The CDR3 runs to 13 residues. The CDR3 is CASRPRVNTEAFF. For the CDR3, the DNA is TGTGCCAGCAGGCCAAGGGTGAACACTGAAGCTTTCTTT.

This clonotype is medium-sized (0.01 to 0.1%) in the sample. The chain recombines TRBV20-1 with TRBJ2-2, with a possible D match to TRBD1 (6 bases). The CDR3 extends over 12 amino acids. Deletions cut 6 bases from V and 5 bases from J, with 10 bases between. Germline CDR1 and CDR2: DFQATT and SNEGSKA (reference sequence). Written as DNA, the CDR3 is TGCAGTGCGCGGACAGTTACCGGGGAGCTGTTTTTT. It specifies CSARTVTGELFF.

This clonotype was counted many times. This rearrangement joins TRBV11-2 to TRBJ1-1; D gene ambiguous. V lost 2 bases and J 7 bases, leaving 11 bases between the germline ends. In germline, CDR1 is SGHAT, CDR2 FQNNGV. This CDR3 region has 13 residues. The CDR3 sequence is CASSLFLLNEAFF. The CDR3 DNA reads TGTGCCAGCAGCTTATTCTTACTTAATGAAGCTTTCTTT. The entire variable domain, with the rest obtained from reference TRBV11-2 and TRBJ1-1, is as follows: EAGVAQSPRYKIIEKRQSVAFWCNPISGHATLYWYQQILGQGPKLLIQFQNNGVVDDSQLPKDRFSAERLKGVDSTLKIQPAKLEDSAVYLCASSLFLLNEAFFGQGTRLTVV.

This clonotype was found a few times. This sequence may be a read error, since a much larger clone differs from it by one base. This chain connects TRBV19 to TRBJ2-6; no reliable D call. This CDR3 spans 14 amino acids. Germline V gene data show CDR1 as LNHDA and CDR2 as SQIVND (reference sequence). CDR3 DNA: TGTGCCAGTAGGGACCTCTCTGGGACCAACGTCCTGACTTTC. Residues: CASRDLSGTNVLTF. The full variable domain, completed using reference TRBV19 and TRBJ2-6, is DGGITQSPKYLFRKEGQNVTLSCEQNLNHDAMYWYRQDPGQGLRLIYYSQIVNDFQKGDIAEGYSVSREKKESFPLTVTSAQKNPTAFYLCASRDLSGTNVLTFGAGSRLTVL.

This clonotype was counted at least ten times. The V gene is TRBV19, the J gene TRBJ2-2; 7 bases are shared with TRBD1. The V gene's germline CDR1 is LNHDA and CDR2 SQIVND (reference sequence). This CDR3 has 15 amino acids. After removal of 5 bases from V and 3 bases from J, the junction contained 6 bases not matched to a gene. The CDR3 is CASSQGQSYTGELFF. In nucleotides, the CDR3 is TGTGCCAGTAGTCAGGGACAGAGTTACACCGGGGAGCTGTTTTTT. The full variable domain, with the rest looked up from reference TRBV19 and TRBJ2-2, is DGGITQSPKYLFRKEGQNVTLSCEQNLNHDAMYWYRQDPGQGLRLIYYSQIVNDFQKGDIAEGYSVSREKKESFPLTVTSAQKNPTAFYLCASSQGQSYTGELFFGEGSRLTVL.

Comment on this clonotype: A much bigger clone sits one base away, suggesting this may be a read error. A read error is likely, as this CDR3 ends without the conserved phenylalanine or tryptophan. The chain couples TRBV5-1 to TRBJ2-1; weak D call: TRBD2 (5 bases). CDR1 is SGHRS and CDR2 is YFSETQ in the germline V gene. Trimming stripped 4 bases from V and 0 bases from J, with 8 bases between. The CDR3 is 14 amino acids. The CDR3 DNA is TGCGCCAGCAGCCGTGGGAGCTCCTACAATGAGCAGTTCTCC. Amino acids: CASSRGSSYNEQFS.

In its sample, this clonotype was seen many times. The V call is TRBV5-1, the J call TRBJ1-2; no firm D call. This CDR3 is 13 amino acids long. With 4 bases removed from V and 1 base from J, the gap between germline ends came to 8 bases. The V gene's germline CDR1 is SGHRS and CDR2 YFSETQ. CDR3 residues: CASSKAVNYGYTF. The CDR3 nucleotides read TGCGCCAGCAGCAAGGCCGTTAACTATGGCTACACCTTC. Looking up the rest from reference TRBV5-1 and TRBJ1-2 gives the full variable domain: KAGVTQTPRYLIKTRGQQVTLSCSPISGHRSVSWYQQTPGQGLQFLFEYFSETQRNKGNFPGRFSGRQFSNSRSEMNVSTLELGDSALYLCASSKAVNYGYTFGSGTRLTVV.

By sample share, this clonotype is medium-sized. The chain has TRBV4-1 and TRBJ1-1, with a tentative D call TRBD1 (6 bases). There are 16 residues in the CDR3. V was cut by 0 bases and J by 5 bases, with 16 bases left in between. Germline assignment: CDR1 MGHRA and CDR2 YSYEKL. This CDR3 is CASSQDGGRVRTEAFF. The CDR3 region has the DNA TGCGCCAGCAGCCAAGATGGGGGCAGGGTAAGGACTGAAGCTTTCTTT.

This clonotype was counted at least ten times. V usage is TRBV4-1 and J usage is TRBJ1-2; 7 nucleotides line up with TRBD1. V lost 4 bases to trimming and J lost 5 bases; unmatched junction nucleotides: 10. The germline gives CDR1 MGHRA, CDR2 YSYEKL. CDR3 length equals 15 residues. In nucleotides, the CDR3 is TGCGCCAGCAGCCCATCGTCCCGGGACAGTTATGGCTACACCTTC. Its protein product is CASSPSSRDSYGYTF.

This CDR3 is CASSLDMYPYEQYF. In DNA, the CDR3 is TGTGCCAGCAGTCTCGACATGTACCCCTACGAGCAGTACTTC. The chain uses TRBV6-2 or TRBV6-3 and TRBJ2-7; no definite D call. The germline gives CDR1 MNHEY, CDR2 SVGEGT. CDR3 length: 14 amino acids. V gave up 5 bases and J gave up 2 bases, with 13 bases separating them.

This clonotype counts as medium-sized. Written as DNA, the CDR3 is TGTGCCAGCAGCCTACATGGTGGGGCAACTAATGAAAAACTGTTTTTT. Its protein is CASSLHGGATNEKLFF. The chain employs TRBV7-9 and TRBJ1-4; unclear D gene. The V gene lost 5 bases and the J gene lost 0 bases, with 13 bases spanning the gap. Germline assignment: CDR1 SEHNR and CDR2 FQNEAQ (reference sequence). The CDR3 runs to 16 residues.

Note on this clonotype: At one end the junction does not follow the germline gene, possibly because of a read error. DNA of the CDR3: TGTGCCAGCTCACCACTCGCAGGCCTTAGCACAGATACACAGTATTTT. Translating it yields CASSPLAGLSTDTQYF. The chain is built from TRBV18 and TRBJ2-3; D is unresolved. The CDR3 totals 16 residues. Per the germline V gene, CDR1 is KGHSH and CDR2 is LQKENI.

CDR3 sequence: CASAPGTGSYEQYF. CDR3 DNA: TGTGCCAGCGCCCCTGGGACAGGGAGCTACGAGCAGTACTTC. The chain carries TRBV18 and TRBJ2-7; 9 bases are a match to TRBD1. The CDR3 length is 14 residues. Germline values: CDR1 KGHSH, CDR2 LQKENI. The junction had 8 bases not matched to a gene; V was cut back by 8 bases and J by 3 bases.

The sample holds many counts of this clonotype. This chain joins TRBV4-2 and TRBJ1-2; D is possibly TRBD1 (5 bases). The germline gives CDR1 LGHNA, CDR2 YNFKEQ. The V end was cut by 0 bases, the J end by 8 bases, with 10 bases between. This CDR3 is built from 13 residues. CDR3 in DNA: TGTGCCAGCAGCCAAGACAGGGCAGGGGGCTACACCTTC. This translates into CASSQDRAGGYTF.

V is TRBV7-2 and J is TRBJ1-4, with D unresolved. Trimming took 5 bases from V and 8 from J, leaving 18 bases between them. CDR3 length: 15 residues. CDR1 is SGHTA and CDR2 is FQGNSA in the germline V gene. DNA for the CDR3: TGTGCCAGCAGCACGGACCTGCCCTCCACGGAAAAACTGTTTTTT. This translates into CASSTDLPSTEKLFF.

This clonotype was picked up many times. The CDR3 nucleotides read TGTGCCAGCAGCTTGACAGGGACTAGCAGGATCTCCTACGAGCAGTACTTC. Its protein product is CASSLTGTSRISYEQYF. J is TRBJ2-7 and V is TRBV5-6, with 9 bases identical to TRBD2. V trimming: 1 base; J trimming: 0 bases; junction bases outside the gene matches: 8. The V gene's germline CDR1 is SGHDT and CDR2 YYEEEE. The CDR3 has 17 amino acids.

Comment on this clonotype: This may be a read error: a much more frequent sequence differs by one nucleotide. CDR3 DNA sequence: TGTGCCAGCTCACTCCGAGGAGCGTCACAGTGCTTC. This gives the protein CASSLRGASQCF. V usage is TRBV18 and J usage is TRBJ2-7; D not resolved. The CDR3 consists of 12 residues. Per the germline V gene, CDR1 is KGHSH and CDR2 is LQKENI.

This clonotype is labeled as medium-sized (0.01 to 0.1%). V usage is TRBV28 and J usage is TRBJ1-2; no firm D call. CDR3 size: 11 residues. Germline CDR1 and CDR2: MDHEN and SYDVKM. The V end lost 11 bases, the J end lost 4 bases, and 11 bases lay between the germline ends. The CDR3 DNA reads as TGTGCCCATAGTTCTAGCTATGGCTACACCTTC. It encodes CAHSSSYGYTF.

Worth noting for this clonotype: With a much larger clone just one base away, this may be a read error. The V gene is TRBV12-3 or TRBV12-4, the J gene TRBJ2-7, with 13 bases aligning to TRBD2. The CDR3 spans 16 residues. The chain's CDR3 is CASSPLGTSGIGERYF. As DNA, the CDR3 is TGTGCCAGCAGCCCCCTTGGGACTAGCGGGATAGGGGAGCGGTACTTC.

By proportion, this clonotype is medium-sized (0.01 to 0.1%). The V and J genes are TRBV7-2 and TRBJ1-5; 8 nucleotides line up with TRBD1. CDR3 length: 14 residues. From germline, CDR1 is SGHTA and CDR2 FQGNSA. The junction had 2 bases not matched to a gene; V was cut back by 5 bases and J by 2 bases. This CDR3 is CASSPGGGNQPQHF. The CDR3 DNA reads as TGTGCCAGCAGCCCAGGGGGCGGCAATCAGCCCCAGCATTTT.

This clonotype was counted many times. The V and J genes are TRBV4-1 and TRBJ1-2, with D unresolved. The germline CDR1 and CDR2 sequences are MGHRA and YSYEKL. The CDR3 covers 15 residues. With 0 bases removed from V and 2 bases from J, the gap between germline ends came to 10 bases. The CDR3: CASSQDIGTNYGYTF. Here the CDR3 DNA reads TGCGCCAGCAGCCAAGATATCGGCACCAACTATGGCTACACCTTC.

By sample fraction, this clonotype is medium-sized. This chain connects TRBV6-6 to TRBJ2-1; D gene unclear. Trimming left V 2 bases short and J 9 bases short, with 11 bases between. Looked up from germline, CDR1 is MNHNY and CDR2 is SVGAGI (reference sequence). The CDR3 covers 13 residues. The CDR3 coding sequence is TGTGCCAGCAGTTACGCTGGCCTCGGTGAGCAGTTCTTC. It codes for CASSYAGLGEQFF.

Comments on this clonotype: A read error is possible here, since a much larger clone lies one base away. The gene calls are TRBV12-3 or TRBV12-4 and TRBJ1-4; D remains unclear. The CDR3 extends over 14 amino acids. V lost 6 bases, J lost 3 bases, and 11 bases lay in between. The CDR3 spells CASSSQSANEKLFF. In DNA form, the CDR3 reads TGTGCCAGCAGCTCACAGTCAGCTAATGAAAAACTGTTTTTT.

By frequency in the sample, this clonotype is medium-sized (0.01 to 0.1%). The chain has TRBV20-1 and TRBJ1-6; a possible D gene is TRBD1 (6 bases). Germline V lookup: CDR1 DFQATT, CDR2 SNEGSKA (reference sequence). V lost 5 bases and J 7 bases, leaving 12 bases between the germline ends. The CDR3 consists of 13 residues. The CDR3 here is CSALSRGNSPLHF. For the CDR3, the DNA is TGCAGTGCTCTTAGCAGGGGCAATTCACCCCTCCACTTT.

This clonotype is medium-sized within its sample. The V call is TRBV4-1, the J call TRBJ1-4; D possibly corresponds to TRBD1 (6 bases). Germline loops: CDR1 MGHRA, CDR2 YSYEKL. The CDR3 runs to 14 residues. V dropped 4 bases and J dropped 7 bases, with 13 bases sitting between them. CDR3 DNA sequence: TGCGCCAGCAGCCGAGGGGGATTGGGTGAAAAACTGTTTTTT. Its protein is CASSRGGLGEKLFF.

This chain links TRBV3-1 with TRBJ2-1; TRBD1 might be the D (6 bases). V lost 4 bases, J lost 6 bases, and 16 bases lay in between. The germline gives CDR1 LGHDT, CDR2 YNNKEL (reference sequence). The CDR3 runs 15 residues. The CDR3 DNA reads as TGTGCCAGCAGCCCCCCCGGGACAACGTGCAATGAGCAGTTCTTC. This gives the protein CASSPPGTTCNEQFF.